What follows are 9 T cell receptor beta chains derived from one specimen sequenced in a study of OX40 agonist ivuxolimab in advanced cancers. The protocol was immunoSEQ multiplex PCR, while the TCRdb copy is restricted to in-frame clones and leaves out a portion. The sample consists of more than 65,000 clones, around 85% of them appearing once. The material was CD4+ or CD8+ T cells sorted from blood, obtained in a trial of the OX40 agonist ivuxolimab. These receptors all stem from an adult with an advanced solid tumor such as melanoma, head and neck, liver or kidney cancer.

The chain is built from TRBV2 and TRBJ2-5; perhaps D is TRBD1 or TRBD2 (6 bases each). Trimming removed 4 bases at V and 2 bases at J, with 17 bases between. This CDR3 comprises 16 residues. CDR1 and CDR2 (germline): SNHLY, FYNNEI. CDR3 DNA: TGTGCCAGCAGTGGCCCCTTCGGGGGACAACAAGAGACCCAGTACTTC. It encodes CASSGPFGGQQETQYF.

The chain is built from TRBV29-1 and TRBJ1-2; D gene ambiguous. CDR3 length equals 11 residues. V was clipped by 7 bases and J by 4 bases, with 10 bases between them. The germline V gene has CDR1 SQVTM and CDR2 ANQGSEA. The CDR3 loop reads CSADSTYGYTF. DNA for the CDR3: TGCAGCGCTGACTCCACCTATGGCTACACCTTC.

The chain uses TRBV7-8 and TRBJ2-7, with D perhaps matching TRBD1 (6 bases). V gave up 5 bases and J gave up 2 bases, with 16 bases separating them. The germline CDR1 and CDR2 sequences are SGHVS and FQNEAQ. There are 15 residues in the CDR3. The CDR3 DNA reads as TGTGCCAGCAGCCTCCAGGGGTCAGGGGCCTACGAGCAGTACTTC. As protein: CASSLQGSGAYEQYF.

This clone was seen just once. J is TRBJ1-6 and V is TRBV6-6; possible D gene TRBD1, 6 bases. From germline, CDR1 is MNHNY and CDR2 SVGAGI (reference sequence). Trimming shortened V by 0 bases and J by 8 bases, and 11 bases separated the two germline ends. This CDR3 contains 15 residues. The CDR3 DNA reads as TGTGCCAGCAGTTACTCCCGGACAGCAGATTCACCCCTCCACTTT. This gives the protein CASSYSRTADSPLHF.

This sequence joins TRBV28 and TRBJ1-5; tentatively, D is TRBD1 (6 bases). CDR1 and CDR2 (germline): MDHEN, SYDVKM. V was trimmed by 2 bases and J by 0 bases, leaving 8 bases between them. CDR3 length: 15 residues. For the CDR3, the DNA is TGTGCCAGCAGTTTAGGACAGTATAGCAATCAGCCCCAGCATTTT. Encoded protein: CASSLGQYSNQPQHF.

This chain joins TRBV5-4 and TRBJ2-3; 16 nucleotides align to TRBD2. Trimming removed 3 bases from V and 2 bases from J; junction bases left unmatched: 3. Germline-derived CDR1 and CDR2 are SGHNT and YYREEE (reference sequence). CDR3 length: 17 residues. The CDR3 DNA sequence: TGTGCCAGCAGCTCGGGACTAGCGGGAGGGACCACAGATACGCAGTATTTT. This gives the protein CASSSGLAGGTTDTQYF.

V is TRBV29-1 and J is TRBJ2-7; 7 positions match TRBD1. This CDR3 is 15 amino acids long. Germline CDR1 and CDR2: SQVTM and ANQGSEA. Germline trimming cut 6 bases from V and 0 bases from J; bases unmatched to any gene: 11. The CDR3 sequence is CSVPAAGGSSYEQYF. DNA for the CDR3: TGCAGCGTCCCCGCGGCAGGGGGAAGCTCCTACGAGCAGTACTTC.

The rearrangement uses TRBV7-2 and TRBJ1-2; 7 nucleotides agree with TRBD1. Losses at the gene ends were 5 bases for V and 0 bases for J; bases not matched to a gene: 3. CDR3 size: 14 residues. Germline V CDR1 and CDR2: SGHTA, FQGNSA. The CDR3, as DNA: TGTGCCAGCAGCCAAGACAGGGCTAACTATGGCTACACCTTC. It encodes CASSQDRANYGYTF.

The rearrangement joins TRBV5-6 to TRBJ2-7; 7 bases align to TRBD1. The junction had 19 bases not matched to a gene; V was cut back by 3 bases and J by 13 bases. Germline V gene data show CDR1 as SGHDT and CDR2 as YYEEEE. The CDR3 has 15 residues. The CDR3 nucleotides read TGTGCCAGCAGCTCTGTTGGGACAGTGGCGGTAGCGCCCTACTTC. Translating gives CASSSVGTVAVAPYF.